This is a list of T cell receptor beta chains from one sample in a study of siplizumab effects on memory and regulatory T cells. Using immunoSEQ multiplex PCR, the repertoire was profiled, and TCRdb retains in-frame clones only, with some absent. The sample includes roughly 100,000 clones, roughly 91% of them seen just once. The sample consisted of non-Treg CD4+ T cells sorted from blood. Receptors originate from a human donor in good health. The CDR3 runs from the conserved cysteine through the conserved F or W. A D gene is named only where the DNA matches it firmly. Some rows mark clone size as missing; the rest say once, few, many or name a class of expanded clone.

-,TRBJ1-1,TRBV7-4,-,TGTGCCAGCAGCCATATCGGGGCCCGGGACACTGAAGCTTTCTTT,CASSHIGARDTEAFF
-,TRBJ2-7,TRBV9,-,TGTGCCAGCAGCGTCGGGCTGACCGCCTCCGAGCAGTACTTC,CASSVGLTASEQYF
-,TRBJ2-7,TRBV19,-,TGTGCCAGTCGCACCACAGGGTACCCCTACGAGCAGTACTTC,CASRTTGYPYEQYF
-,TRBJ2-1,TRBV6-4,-,TGTGCCAGCAGTGACCCCCGGCTCGGTAATGAGCAGTTCTTC,CASSDPRLGNEQFF
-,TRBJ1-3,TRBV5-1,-,TGCGCCAGCAGCTTGTCAGGGGTCGGGGGAAACACCATATATTTT,CASSLSGVGGNTIYF
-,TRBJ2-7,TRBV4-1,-,TGCGCCAGCAGCCAAGGAAGGATCGGCAGGGCATACGAGCAGTACTTC,CASSQGRIGRAYEQYF
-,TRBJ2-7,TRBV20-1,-,TGCAGTGCTCTGGGCAGGGACGAGCAGTACTTC,CSALGRDEQYF
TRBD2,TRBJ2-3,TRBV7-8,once,TGTGCCAGCAGCTTAGCAGGGACTAGCGGGCTCACAGATACGCAGTATTTT,CASSLAGTSGLTDTQYF
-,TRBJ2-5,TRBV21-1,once,TGTGCCAGCAGCACCGCACCCGGGAGCCCGGCGGAAGAGACCCAGTACTTC,CASSTAPGSPAEETQYF
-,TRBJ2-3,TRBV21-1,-,TGTGCCAGCAGCAAAGTTAGACCCGGAGATACGCAGTATTTT,CASSKVRPGDTQYF
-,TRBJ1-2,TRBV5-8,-,TGTGCCAGCAGGCCCGAGCTCATAAGGGGCGCGGGCTATGGCTACACCTTC,CASRPELIRGAGYGYTF
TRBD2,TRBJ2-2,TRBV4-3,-,TGCGCCAGCACCCCAAGATATGGGACTAGCCCCGGGGAGCTGTTTTTT,CASTPRYGTSPGELFF
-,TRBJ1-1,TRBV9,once,TGTGCCAGCAGCGTAGAGCCGGACGGGAACACTGAAGCTTTCTTT,CASSVEPDGNTEAFF
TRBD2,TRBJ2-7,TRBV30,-,TGTGCCTGGAGTCGGACTAGCGGGAGAGGTTACGAGCAGTACTTC,CAWSRTSGRGYEQYF
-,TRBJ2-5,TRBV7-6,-,TGTGCCAGCAGCTTAGCGCTTCTAGGGGGAGAGACCCAGTACTTC,CASSLALLGGETQYF
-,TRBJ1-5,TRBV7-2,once,TGTGCCAGCAGCTTGGGATATGGCGGCAATCAGCCCCAGCATTTT,CASSLGYGGNQPQHF
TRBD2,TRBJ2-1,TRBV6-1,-,TGTGCCAGCAGTGAACCTACTAGCGGGAATGAGCAGTTCTTC,CASSEPTSGNEQFF
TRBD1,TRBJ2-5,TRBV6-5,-,TGTGCCAGCAGAACAGGGGCTCAAGAGACCCAGTACTTC,CASRTGAQETQYF
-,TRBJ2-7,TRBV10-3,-,TGTGCCATCAGGACGGACGGAGGAGGCTACGAGCAGTACTTC,CAIRTDGGGYEQYF
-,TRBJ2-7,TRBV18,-,TGTGCCAGCTCACCGGGGGCTGAGCAGTACTTC,CASSPGAEQYF
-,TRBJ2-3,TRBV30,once,TGTGCCTGGAGTGGCGGTACAGATACGCAGTATTTT,CAWSGGTDTQYF
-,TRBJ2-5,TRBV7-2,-,TGTGCCAGCAGCTTTCGAGGGGAGACCCAGTACTTC,CASSFRGETQYF
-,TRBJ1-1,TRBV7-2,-,TGTGCCAGCAGCTTAGTTTTGCGGAACACTGAAGCTTTCTTT,CASSLVLRNTEAFF